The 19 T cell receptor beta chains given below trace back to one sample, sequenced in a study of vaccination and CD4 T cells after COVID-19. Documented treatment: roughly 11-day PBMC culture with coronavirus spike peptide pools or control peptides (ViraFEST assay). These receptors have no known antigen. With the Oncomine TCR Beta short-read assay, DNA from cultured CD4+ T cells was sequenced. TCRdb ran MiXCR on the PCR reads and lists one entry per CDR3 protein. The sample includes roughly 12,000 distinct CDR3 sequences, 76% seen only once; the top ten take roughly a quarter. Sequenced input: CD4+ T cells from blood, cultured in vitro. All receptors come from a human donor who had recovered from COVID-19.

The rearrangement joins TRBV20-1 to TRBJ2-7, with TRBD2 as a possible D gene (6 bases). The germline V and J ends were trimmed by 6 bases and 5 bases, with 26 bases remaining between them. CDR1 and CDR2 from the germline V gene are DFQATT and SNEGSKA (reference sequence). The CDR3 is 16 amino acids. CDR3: CSARVPLSGRGNEQYF. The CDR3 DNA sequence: TGCAGTGCCCGAGTTCCGCTTAGCGGCCGGGGGAACGAGCAGTACTTC.

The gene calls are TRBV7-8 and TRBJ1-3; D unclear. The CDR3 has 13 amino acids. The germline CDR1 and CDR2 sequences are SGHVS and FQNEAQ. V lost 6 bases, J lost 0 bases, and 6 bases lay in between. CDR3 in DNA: TGTGCCAGCAGGGTGGCCTCTGGAAACACCATATATTTT. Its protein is CASRVASGNTIYF.

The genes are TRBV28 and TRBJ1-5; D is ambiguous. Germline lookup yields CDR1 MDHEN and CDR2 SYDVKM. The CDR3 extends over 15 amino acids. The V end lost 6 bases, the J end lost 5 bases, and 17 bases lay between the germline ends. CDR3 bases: TGTGCCAGCAGCCGAGGACCTTATTTCGATCAGCCCCAGCATTTT. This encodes CASSRGPYFDQPQHF.

CDR3 protein: CASSNRGWGTEAFF. The CDR3 region has the DNA TGTGCCAGCTCCAACAGGGGATGGGGCACTGAAGCTTTCTTT. This chain links TRBV2 with TRBJ1-1; 7 bases line up with TRBD1. Looked up from germline, CDR1 is SNHLY and CDR2 is FYNNEI. The CDR3 is 14 residues long. The J segment lost 4 bases and the V segment lost 8 bases, leaving 10 bases of the junction unmatched. The whole variable domain, filled in from reference TRBV2 and TRBJ1-1, reads EPEVTQTPSHQVTQMGQEVILRCVPISNHLYFYWYRQILGQKVEFLVSFYNNEISEKSEIFDDQFSVERPDGSNFTLKIRSTKLEDSAMYFCASSNRGWGTEAFFGQGTRLTVV.

The CDR3 region has the DNA TGTGCCAGCAGTTATATGTCACATAGCAATCAGCCCCAGCATTTT. Amino acids: CASSYMSHSNQPQHF. This chain connects TRBV6-5 to TRBJ1-5; no firm D call. The CDR3 runs 15 residues. The germline V and J ends were trimmed by 3 bases and 0 bases, with 9 bases remaining between them. Germline-derived CDR1 and CDR2 are MNHEY and SVGAGI.

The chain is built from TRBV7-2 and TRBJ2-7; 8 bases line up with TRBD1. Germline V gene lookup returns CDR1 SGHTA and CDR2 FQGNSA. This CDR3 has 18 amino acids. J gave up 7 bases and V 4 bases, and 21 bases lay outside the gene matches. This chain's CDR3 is CASSSPLTTGGRFEEQYF. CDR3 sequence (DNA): TGTGCCAGCAGCTCCCCTCTCACTACAGGGGGGCGGTTCGAAGAGCAGTACTTC.

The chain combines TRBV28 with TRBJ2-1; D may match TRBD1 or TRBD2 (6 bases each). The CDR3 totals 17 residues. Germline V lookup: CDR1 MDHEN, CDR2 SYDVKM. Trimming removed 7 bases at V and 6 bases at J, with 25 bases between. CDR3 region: CASNFLLGGHNPNEQFF. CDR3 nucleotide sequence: TGTGCCAGCAACTTCCTCCTAGGGGGGCACAACCCCAATGAGCAGTTCTTC.

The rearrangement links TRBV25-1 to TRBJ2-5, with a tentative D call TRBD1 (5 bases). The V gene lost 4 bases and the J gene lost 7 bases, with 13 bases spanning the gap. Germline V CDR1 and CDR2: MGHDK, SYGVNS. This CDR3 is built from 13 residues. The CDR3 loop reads CASSGTTKRTQYF. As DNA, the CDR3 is TGTGCCAGCAGTGGGACAACGAAGAGGACCCAGTACTTC.

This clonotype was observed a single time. CDR3 amino acids: CATSRDIGGVYTF. The CDR3 nucleotides are TGTGCCACCAGCAGAGATATCGGGGGAGTCTACACCTTC. The V and J genes are TRBV15 and TRBJ1-2; perhaps TRBD1 as D (5 bases). Germline V gene data show CDR1 as LNHNV and CDR2 as YYDKDF (reference sequence). This CDR3 is built from 13 residues. V was cut by 0 bases and J by 10 bases, with 12 bases left in between.

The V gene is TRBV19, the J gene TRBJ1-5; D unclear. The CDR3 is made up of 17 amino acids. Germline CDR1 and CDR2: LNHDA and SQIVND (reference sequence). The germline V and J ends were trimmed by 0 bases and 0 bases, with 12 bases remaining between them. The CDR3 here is CASSIDLPPYSNQPQHF. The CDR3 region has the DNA TGTGCCAGTAGTATAGATCTCCCCCCGTATAGCAATCAGCCCCAGCATTTT. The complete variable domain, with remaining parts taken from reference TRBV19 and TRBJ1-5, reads DGGITQSPKYLFRKEGQNVTLSCEQNLNHDAMYWYRQDPGQGLRLIYYSQIVNDFQKGDIAEGYSVSREKKESFPLTVTSAQKNPTAFYLCASSIDLPPYSNQPQHFGDGTRLSIL.

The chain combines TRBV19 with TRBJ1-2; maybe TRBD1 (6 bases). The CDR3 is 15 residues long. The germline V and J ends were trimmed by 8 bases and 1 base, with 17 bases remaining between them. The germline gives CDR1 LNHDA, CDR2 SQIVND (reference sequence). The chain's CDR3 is CASHRDHIFNYGYTF. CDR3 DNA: TGTGCCAGTCACAGGGACCACATTTTTAACTATGGCTACACCTTC.

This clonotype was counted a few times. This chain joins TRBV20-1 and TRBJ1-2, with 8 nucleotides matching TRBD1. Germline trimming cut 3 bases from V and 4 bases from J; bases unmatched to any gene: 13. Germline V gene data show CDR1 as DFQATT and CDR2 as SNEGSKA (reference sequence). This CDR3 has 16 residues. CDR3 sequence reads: CSAREPQGAQSYGYTF. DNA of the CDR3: TGCAGTGCTAGGGAACCCCAGGGGGCTCAGAGCTATGGCTACACCTTC.

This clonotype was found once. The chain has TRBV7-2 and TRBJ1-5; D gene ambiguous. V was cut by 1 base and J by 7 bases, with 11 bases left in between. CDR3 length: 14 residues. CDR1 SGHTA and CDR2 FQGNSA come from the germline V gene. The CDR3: CASSLGAGRQPQHF. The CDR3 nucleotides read TGTGCCAGCAGCTTAGGGGCAGGACGACAGCCCCAGCATTTT.

The CDR3 DNA follows: TGTGCCAGCAGGGGGGCGGGACCCGGGGAGCTGTTTTTT. This translates into CASRGAGPGELFF. The chain is built from TRBV28 and TRBJ2-2; D may be TRBD1 or TRBD2 (6 bases each). Germline lookup yields CDR1 MDHEN and CDR2 SYDVKM. Trimming removed 6 bases from V and 6 bases from J, with 11 bases in between. The CDR3 length is 13 residues.

CDR3: CASSHVGGPMNTEAFF. The CDR3 DNA sequence: TGTGCCAGCAGTCATGTGGGGGGGCCGATGAACACTGAAGCTTTCTTT. J is TRBJ1-1 and V is TRBV6-2 or TRBV6-3; the D gene is possibly TRBD1 (6 bases). V was clipped by 5 bases and J by 0 bases, with 16 bases between them. This CDR3 comprises 16 residues. Germline V gene lookup returns CDR1 MNHEY and CDR2 SVGEGT.

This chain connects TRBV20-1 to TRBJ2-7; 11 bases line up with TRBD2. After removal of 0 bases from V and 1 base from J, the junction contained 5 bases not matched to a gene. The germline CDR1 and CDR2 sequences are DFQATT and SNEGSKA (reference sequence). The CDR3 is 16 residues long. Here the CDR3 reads CSARDGLAGGSYEQYF. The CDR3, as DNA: TGCAGTGCTAGAGATGGGCTAGCGGGAGGATCCTACGAGCAGTACTTC.

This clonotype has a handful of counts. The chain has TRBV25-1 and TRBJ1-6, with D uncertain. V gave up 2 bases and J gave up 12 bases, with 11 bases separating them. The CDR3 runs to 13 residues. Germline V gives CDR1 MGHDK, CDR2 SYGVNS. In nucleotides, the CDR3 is TGTGCCAGCAGTGAAAAGCCGTCTAGACCCCTCCACTTT. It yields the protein CASSEKPSRPLHF.

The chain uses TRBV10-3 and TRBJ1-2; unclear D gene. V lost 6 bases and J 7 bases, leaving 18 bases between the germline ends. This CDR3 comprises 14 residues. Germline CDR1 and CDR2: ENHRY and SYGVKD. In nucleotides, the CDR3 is TGTGCCATCAGACCGGGAGAGGAGTATGCTGGCTACACCTTC. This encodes CAIRPGEEYAGYTF.

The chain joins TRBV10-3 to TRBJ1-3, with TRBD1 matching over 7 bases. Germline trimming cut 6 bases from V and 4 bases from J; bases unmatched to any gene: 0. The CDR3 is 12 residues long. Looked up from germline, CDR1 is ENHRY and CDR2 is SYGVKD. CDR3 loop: CAIRDRGNTIYF. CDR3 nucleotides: TGTGCCATCAGGGACAGGGGAAACACCATATATTTT.